The clone carrying this T cell receptor (beta chain) was seen once. Its specificity is unknown. This sample was included in a study of T cell responses to AZD1222 COVID-19 vaccine. Findings of the study overall: Females made up more of the donors, who were largely white British, and clonal diversity may have come out too low.

Sequenced by immunoSEQ multiplex PCR; TCRdb stores in-frame clones only, minus some. The data contain roughly 170,000 clones, 85% to 90% of them singletons. The sequence was collected from an adult in good health. The starting material was peripheral blood, obtained on day 0 of AZD1222 vaccination.

Here the CDR3 DNA reads TGTGCCAGCAGCGTAGGGGAACAGGCGAACACTGAAGCTTTCTTT. It yields the protein CASSVGEQANTEAFF. The V call is TRBV9, the J call TRBJ1-1; a weak D match, TRBD1 (5 bases). Trimming shortened V by 0 bases and J by 1 base, and 10 bases separated the two germline ends. CDR3 length: 15 amino acids. The germline V gene encodes CDR1 SGDLS and CDR2 YYNGEE.